These 19 T cell receptor beta chains were sequenced from one sample in a study of T-cell reconstitution after alpha-beta-depleted transplantation in children. Preparation of the TCRbeta library was carried out with unique molecular identifiers. TCRdb passed the PCR reads through MiXCR, listing each CDR3 protein once. The table has some 460,000 distinct CDR3 sequences, around 15% seen once. This specimen consisted of PBMCs, mostly from graft donor cells, obtained 360 days after TCRalphabeta/CD19-depleted stem cell transplant. Receptors were obtained from a boy under two years old who had a stem cell transplant for Wiskott-Aldrich syndrome, so the T cells may come from the graft donor.

V gene TRBV3-1 combines with J gene TRBJ2-6, with D maybe TRBD1 (5 bases). V was cut by 6 bases and J by 2 bases, with 23 bases left in between. From germline, CDR1 is LGHDT and CDR2 YNNKEL (reference sequence). This CDR3 comprises 19 residues. DNA of the CDR3: TGTGCCAGCAGTTTAGCAAGAAGGGGCTTAAGAGCTGGGGCCAACGTCCTGACTTTC. Translation: CASSLARRGLRAGANVLTF.

This chain links TRBV15 with TRBJ2-7; D not certain. The germline V and J ends were trimmed by 3 bases and 1 base, with 10 bases remaining between them. This CDR3 comprises 14 residues. The germline CDR1 and CDR2 sequences are LNHNV and YYDKDF (reference sequence). For the CDR3, the DNA is TGTGCCACCAGCAGGGCTGGTGGGTCCTACGAGCAGTACTTC. This codes for CATSRAGGSYEQYF.

V gene TRBV10-3 combines with J gene TRBJ2-7, with a weak D call TRBD1 (8 bases). Per germline, CDR1 ENHRY and CDR2 SYGVKD. V was clipped by 8 bases and J by 2 bases, with 16 bases between them. The CDR3 spans 14 residues. The CDR3 region has the DNA TGTGCCATCGGGGGGGAGACAGGGGCCTACGAGCAGTACTTC. Residues: CAIGGETGAYEQYF.

The V gene is TRBV20-1, the J gene TRBJ2-5, with 15 bases identical to TRBD2. With 5 bases clipped from V and 5 bases from J, the junction kept 9 bases outside the gene matches. This CDR3 has 16 amino acids. The germline V gene has CDR1 DFQATT and CDR2 SNEGSKA (reference sequence). The CDR3 DNA reads as TGCAGTGCTCCCGGGACTAGCGGGGGGAAGACGGAGACCCAGTACTTC. Protein: CSAPGTSGGKTETQYF.

Turning to this clonotype: A junction boundary mismatches the germline segment, possibly from a read error. This chain links TRBV7-9 with TRBJ2-1; 7 positions match TRBD2. The CDR3 loop spans 12 amino acids. Germline V gene sequence: CDR1 SEHNR, CDR2 FQNEAQ (reference sequence). CDR3 sequence (DNA): TGTGCCAGCAGCTTATTGCGGGGGAAGGGTATCTTC. The encoded protein is CASSLLRGKGIF. Full variable domain (remainder filled in from reference TRBV7-9 and TRBJ2-1): DTGVSQNPRHKITKRGQNVTFRCDPISEHNRLYWYRQTLGQGPEFLTYFQNEAQLEKSRLLSDRFSAERPKGSFSTLEIQRTEQGDSAMYLCASSLLRGKGIFGPGTRLTVL.

The chain combines TRBV20-1 with TRBJ2-2, with D hard to call. CDR3 length: 13 amino acids. V dropped 3 bases and J dropped 0 bases, with 5 bases sitting between them. Germline CDR1 and CDR2: DFQATT and SNEGSKA (reference sequence). DNA for the CDR3: TGCAGTGCTAGCAGGTCGAACACCGGGGAGCTGTTTTTT. As protein: CSASRSNTGELFF.

This chain uses TRBV6-2 or TRBV6-3 with TRBJ2-1; D assignment may be TRBD1 or TRBD2 (5 bases each). Germline V gives CDR1 MNHEY, CDR2 SVGEGT. This CDR3 has 18 residues. V lost 2 bases to trimming and J lost 4 bases, with 21 bases between them. The CDR3 spells CASSYIIAGTAPYNEQFF. The CDR3 DNA reads TGTGCCAGCAGTTACATCATTGCTGGGACCGCCCCTTACAATGAGCAGTTCTTC.

This clonotype was counted only a few times. The CDR3 DNA reads TGTGCCAGCAGGACGAAGGACAGAGTGCAAGAGACCCAGTACTTC. This codes for CASRTKDRVQETQYF. The chain couples TRBV6-2 or TRBV6-3 to TRBJ2-5, with TRBD1 as a possible D gene (6 bases). With 6 bases removed from V and 2 bases from J, the gap between germline ends came to 16 bases. The germline V gene encodes CDR1 MNHEY and CDR2 SVGEGT. The CDR3 totals 15 residues.

This clonotype occurred a few times. The rearrangement links TRBV3-1 to TRBJ2-5; D is uncertain. Per the germline V gene, CDR1 is LGHDT and CDR2 is YNNKEL (reference sequence). The CDR3 spans 13 residues. With 3 bases removed from V and 3 bases from J, the gap between germline ends came to 8 bases. The CDR3 sequence is CASSQIGKETQYF. CDR3 nucleotides: TGTGCCAGCAGCCAGATAGGAAAAGAGACCCAGTACTTC.

For the CDR3, the DNA is TGTGCCACCCAGGGTCTTACCCCTTCTACTAGCGGGAAAATCGGGGAGCAGTTCTTC. It translates to CATQGLTPSTSGKIGEQFF. The rearrangement links TRBV10-3 to TRBJ2-1, with 10 bases fitting TRBD2. CDR1 is ENHRY, CDR2 SYGVKD, per germline. V shed 10 bases, J shed 10 bases, and the junction held 28 bases outside the gene matches. This CDR3 spans 19 amino acids.

V and J are TRBV7-6 and TRBJ2-7, with D hard to call. The germline V and J ends were trimmed by 5 bases and 2 bases, with 16 bases remaining between them. The CDR3 totals 15 residues. CDR1 and CDR2 from the germline V gene are SGHVS and FNYEAQ. The CDR3 region has the DNA TGTGCCAGCAGCCCTGCGGAAGTTCGACCCTACGAGCAGTACTTC. It encodes CASSPAEVRPYEQYF.

This chain connects TRBV5-6 to TRBJ2-7, with D maybe TRBD2 (6 bases). In germline, CDR1 is SGHDT, CDR2 YYEEEE. This CDR3 comprises 15 residues. Trimming removed 2 bases from V and 6 bases from J, with 18 bases in between. In nucleotides, the CDR3 is TGTGCCAGCAGCTTCCGCGGGACGGGGCTTTTCGAGCAGTACTTC. As protein: CASSFRGTGLFEQYF.

V usage is TRBV24-1 and J usage is TRBJ2-5; 10 nucleotides align to TRBD1. The V gene's germline CDR1 is KGHDR and CDR2 SFDVKD. J was trimmed by 5 bases and V by 0 bases; bases with no gene match: 5. The CDR3 sequence is 16 residues long. The CDR3 protein is CATSDLGQGGWETQYF. CDR3 DNA: TGTGCCACCAGTGATTTGGGACAGGGGGGGTGGGAGACCCAGTACTTC.

This clonotype was counted many times. V usage is TRBV5-1 and J usage is TRBJ2-3; no clear D. CDR1 is SGHRS, CDR2 YFSETQ, per germline. V lost 1 base, J lost 2 bases, and 5 bases lay in between. The CDR3 has 13 residues. CDR3 DNA sequence: TGCGCCAGCAGCTTGCCCATCACAGATACGCAGTATTTT. This translates into CASSLPITDTQYF.

This clonotype has only a few counts. The rearrangement joins TRBV6-5 to TRBJ1-3; D ambiguous. Germline V CDR1 and CDR2: MNHEY, SVGAGI. This CDR3 spans 13 amino acids. Trimming took off 6 bases at V and 2 bases at J, with 8 bases between the two ends. CDR3 bases: TGTGCCAGCAGCTGGGAGGCTGGAAACACCATATATTTT. It codes for CASSWEAGNTIYF.

This clonotype came up a few times. The chain has TRBV7-2 and TRBJ2-7, with 10 bases that match TRBD1. Unmatched junction bases numbered 7, after V lost 1 base and J lost 4 bases. Germline V gene lookup returns CDR1 SGHTA and CDR2 FQGNSA. The CDR3 covers 16 residues. The CDR3 bases are TGTGCCAGCAGCTTAGGGACAGGGGGGATCGGTTACGAGCAGTACTTC. Translation gives CASSLGTGGIGYEQYF.

This clonotype was counted between two and nine times. The chain uses TRBV20-1 and TRBJ2-6, with D possibly TRBD1 on 6 matching bases. In germline, CDR1 is DFQATT, CDR2 SNEGSKA (reference sequence). V lost 1 base and J 1 base, leaving 11 bases between the germline ends. The length of the CDR3 is 16 residues. CDR3 nucleotide sequence: TGCAGTGCTAGAGGGGACAAATGGTCTGGGGCCAACGTCCTGACTTTC. Amino acids: CSARGDKWSGANVLTF.

This rearrangement joins TRBV24-1 to TRBJ2-4; 7 bases match TRBD1. This CDR3 contains 17 residues. Germline CDR1 is KGHDR and CDR2 is SFDVKD. With 2 bases clipped from V and 0 bases from J, the junction kept 6 bases outside the gene matches. CDR3 nucleotide sequence: TGTGCCACCAGTGATTCCGTCACAGGGGCAGCCAAAAACATTCAGTACTTC. Residues: CATSDSVTGAAKNIQYF.

The chain uses TRBV29-1 and TRBJ2-2; tentatively, D is TRBD1 (5 bases). Germline V lookup: CDR1 SQVTM, CDR2 ANQGSEA. This CDR3 is 13 amino acids long. Trimming pared 6 bases from V and 6 bases from J, leaving 14 bases between. The CDR3 spells CSVLLRQSGELFF. The CDR3 nucleotides read TGCAGCGTCCTACTAAGACAGTCCGGGGAGCTGTTTTTT.